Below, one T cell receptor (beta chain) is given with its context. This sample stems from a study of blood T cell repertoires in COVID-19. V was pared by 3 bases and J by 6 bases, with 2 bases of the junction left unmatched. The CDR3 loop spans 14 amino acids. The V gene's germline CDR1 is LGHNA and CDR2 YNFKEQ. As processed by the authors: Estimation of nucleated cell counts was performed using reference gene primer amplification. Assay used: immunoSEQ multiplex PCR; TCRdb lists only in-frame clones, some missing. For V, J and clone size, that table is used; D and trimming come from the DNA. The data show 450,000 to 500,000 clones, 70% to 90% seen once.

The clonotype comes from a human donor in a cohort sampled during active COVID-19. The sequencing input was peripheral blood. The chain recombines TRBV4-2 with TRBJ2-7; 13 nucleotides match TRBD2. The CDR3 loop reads CASSQRLAGGEQYF. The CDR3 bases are TGTGCCAGCAGCCAGAGACTAGCGGGAGGCGAGCAGTACTTC.